This T cell receptor (beta chain) derives from a study of spatial heterogeneity in lung cancer. The trim removed 11 bases at V and 2 bases at J, leaving 8 bases unmatched. CDR1 and CDR2 (germline): LGHDT, YNNKEL (reference sequence). The CDR3 length is 13 residues. Sample time point: sample taken at primary tumor resection. One entry per CDR3 protein, called by TCRdb with MiXCR from the 5' RACE reads. Among 14,000 or so distinct CDR3 sequences listed, approximately 4.5% were seen once. Ten or more counts support this clonotype. Antigen specificity is unknown. A library made for alpha chains picked up this beta chain off target, so its size means little. Study-wide results and limits: For expanded intratumoral alpha and beta TCRs, counts tracked tumor mutation counts.

The material sequenced was lung tumor tissue, taken at surgery. The TCR was taken from a female donor with early-stage non-small cell lung cancer. The gene calls are TRBV3-1 and TRBJ2-5; 7 positions agree with TRBD2. The CDR3: CAARDYSQETQYF. In DNA form, the CDR3 reads TGTGCCGCCCGGGACTATTCACAAGAGACCCAGTACTTC.